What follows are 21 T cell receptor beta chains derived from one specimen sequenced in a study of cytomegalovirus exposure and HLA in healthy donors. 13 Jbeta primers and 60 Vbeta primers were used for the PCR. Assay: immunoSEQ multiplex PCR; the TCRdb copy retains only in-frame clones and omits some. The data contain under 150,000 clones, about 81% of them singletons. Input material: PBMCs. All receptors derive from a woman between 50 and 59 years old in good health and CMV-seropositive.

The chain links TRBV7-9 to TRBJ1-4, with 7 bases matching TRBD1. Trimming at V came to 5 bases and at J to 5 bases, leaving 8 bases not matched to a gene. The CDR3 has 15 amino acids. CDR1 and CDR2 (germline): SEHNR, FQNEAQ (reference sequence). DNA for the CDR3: TGTGCCAGCAGCCTCGGACAGGCGGCAAATGAAAAACTGTTTTTT. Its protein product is CASSLGQAANEKLFF.

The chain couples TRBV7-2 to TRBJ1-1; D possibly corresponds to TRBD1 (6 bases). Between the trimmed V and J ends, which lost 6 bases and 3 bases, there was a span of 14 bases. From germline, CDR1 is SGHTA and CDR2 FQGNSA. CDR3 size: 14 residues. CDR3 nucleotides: TGTGCCAGCAGATATGTAGGGGGTGACACTGAAGCTTTCTTT. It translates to CASRYVGGDTEAFF.

The CDR3 DNA reads as TGCAGCGCGATGATACGGGGTGATAGCAATCAGCCCCAGCATTTT. As protein: CSAMIRGDSNQPQHF. The V gene is TRBV29-1, the J gene TRBJ1-5; D is unresolved. The germline gives CDR1 SQVTM, CDR2 ANQGSEA. V lost 7 bases to trimming and J lost 0 bases, with 16 bases between them. The CDR3 runs 15 residues.

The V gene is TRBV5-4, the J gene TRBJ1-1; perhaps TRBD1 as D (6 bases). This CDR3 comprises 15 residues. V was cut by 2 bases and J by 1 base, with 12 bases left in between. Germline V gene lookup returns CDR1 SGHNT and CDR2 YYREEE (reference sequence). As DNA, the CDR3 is TGTGCCAGCAGCTTTCGACAGGTGTGGAACACTGAAGCTTTCTTT. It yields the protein CASSFRQVWNTEAFF.

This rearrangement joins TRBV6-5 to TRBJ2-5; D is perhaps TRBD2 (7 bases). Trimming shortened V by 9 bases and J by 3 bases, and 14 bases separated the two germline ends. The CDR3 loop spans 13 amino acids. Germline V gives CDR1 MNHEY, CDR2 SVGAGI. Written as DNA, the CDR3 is TGTGCCAGTATGCGGGGGCGGAAAGAGACCCAGTACTTC. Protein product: CASMRGRKETQYF.

The CDR3 is CASSLVGASNYGYTF. The CDR3 DNA follows: TGTGCCAGCAGCTTAGTCGGAGCGTCTAACTATGGCTACACCTTC. The chain combines TRBV7-2 with TRBJ1-2; unclear D gene. V was shortened by 1 base and J by 0 bases, with 9 bases between the two germline ends. Germline-derived CDR1 and CDR2 are SGHTA and FQGNSA. The CDR3 sequence is 15 residues long.

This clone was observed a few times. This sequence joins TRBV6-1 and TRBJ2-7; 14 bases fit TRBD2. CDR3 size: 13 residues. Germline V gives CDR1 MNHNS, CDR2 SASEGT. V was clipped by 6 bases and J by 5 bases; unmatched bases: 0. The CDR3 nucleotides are TGTGCCAGCAGGGGACTAGCGGGGGACGAGCAGTACTTC. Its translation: CASRGLAGDEQYF.

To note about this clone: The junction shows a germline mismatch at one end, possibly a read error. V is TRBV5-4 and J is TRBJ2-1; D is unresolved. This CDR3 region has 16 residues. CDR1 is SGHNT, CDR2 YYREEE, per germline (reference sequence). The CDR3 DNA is TGTACCAGCAGCCAGGAAGCCGGAACCTACAATAATGAGCAGTTCTTC. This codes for CTSSQEAGTYNNEQFF.

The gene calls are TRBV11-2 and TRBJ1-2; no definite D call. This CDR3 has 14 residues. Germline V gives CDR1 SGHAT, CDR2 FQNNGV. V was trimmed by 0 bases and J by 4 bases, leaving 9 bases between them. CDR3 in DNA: TGTGCCAGCAGCTTAGACAGGATCAGCTATGGCTACACCTTC. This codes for CASSLDRISYGYTF.

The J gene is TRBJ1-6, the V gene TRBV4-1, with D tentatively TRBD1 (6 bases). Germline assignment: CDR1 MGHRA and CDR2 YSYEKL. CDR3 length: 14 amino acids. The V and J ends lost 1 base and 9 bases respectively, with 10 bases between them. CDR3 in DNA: TGCGCCAGCAGCCAAGTACAGGGAACTTCACCCCTCCACTTT. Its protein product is CASSQVQGTSPLHF.

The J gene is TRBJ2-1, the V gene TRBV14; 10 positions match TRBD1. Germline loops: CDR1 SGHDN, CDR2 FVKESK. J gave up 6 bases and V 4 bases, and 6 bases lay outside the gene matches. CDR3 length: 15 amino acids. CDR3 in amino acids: CASSPGTGVVNEQFF. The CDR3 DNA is TGTGCCAGCAGCCCCGGGACAGGGGTGGTCAATGAGCAGTTCTTC.

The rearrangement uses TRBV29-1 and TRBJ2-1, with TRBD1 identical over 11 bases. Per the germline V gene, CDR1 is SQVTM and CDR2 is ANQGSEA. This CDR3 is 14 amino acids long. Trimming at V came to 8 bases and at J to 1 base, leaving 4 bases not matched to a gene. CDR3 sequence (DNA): TGCAGCCCCCGGGACAGGGGGTCCTACAATGAGCAGTTCTTC. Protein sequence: CSPRDRGSYNEQFF.

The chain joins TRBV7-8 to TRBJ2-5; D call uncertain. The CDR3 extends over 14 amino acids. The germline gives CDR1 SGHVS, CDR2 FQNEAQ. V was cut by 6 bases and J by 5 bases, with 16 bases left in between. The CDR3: CASSVFRSMETQYF. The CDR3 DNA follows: TGTGCCAGCAGTGTTTTCCGGAGTATGGAGACCCAGTACTTC.

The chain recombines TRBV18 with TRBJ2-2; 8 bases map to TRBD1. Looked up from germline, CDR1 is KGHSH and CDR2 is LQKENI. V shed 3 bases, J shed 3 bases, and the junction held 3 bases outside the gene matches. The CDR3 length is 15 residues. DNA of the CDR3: TGTGCCAGCTCACCTTTACAGGGGGACACCGGGGAGCTGTTTTTT. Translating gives CASSPLQGDTGELFF.

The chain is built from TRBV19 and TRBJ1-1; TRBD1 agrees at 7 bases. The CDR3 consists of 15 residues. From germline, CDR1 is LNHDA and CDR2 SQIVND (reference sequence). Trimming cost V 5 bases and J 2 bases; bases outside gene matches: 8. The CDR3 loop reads CASSFGGTANTEAFF. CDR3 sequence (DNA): TGTGCCAGTAGTTTTGGTGGGACAGCCAACACTGAAGCTTTCTTT.

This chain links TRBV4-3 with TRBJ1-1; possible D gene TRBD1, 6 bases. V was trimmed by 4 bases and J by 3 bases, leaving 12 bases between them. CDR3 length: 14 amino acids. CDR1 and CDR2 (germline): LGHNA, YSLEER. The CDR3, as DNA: TGCGCCAGCAGCCGGAAGACAGGAGACACTGAAGCTTTCTTT. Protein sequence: CASSRKTGDTEAFF.

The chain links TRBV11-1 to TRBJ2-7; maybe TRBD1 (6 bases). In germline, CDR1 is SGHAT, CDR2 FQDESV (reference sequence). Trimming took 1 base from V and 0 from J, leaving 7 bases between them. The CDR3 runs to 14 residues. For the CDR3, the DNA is TGTGCCAGCAGCTTAGACAGGGACTCCTACGAGCAGTACTTC. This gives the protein CASSLDRDSYEQYF. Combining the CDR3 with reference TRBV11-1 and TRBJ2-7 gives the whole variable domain EAEVAQSPRYKITEKSQAVAFWCDPISGHATLYWYRQILGQGPELLVQFQDESVVDDSQLPKDRFSAERLKGVDSTLKIQPAELGDSAMYLCASSLDRDSYEQYFGPGTRLTVT.

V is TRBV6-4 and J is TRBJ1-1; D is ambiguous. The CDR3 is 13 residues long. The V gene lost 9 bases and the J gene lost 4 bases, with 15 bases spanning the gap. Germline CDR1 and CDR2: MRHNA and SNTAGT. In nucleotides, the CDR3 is TGTGCCAGTTCAGGTGAGGCGGGCACTGAAGCTTTCTTT. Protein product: CASSGEAGTEAFF.

The CDR3 loop reads CASGGRTNQETQYF. In nucleotides, the CDR3 is TGTGCCAGTGGAGGACGCACGAACCAAGAGACCCAGTACTTC. This chain uses TRBV19 with TRBJ2-5, with TRBD2 as a possible D gene (5 bases). The CDR3 is made up of 14 amino acids. V was shortened by 8 bases and J by 0 bases, with 13 bases between the two germline ends. The germline CDR1 and CDR2 sequences are LNHDA and SQIVND (reference sequence).

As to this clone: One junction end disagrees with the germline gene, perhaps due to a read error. Here the CDR3 reads CSSSSFAAGGPNEQFF. The CDR3 bases are TGTTCCAGCAGCTCGTTCGCAGCGGGAGGGCCCAATGAGCAGTTCTTC. The V and J genes are TRBV7-3 and TRBJ2-1, with TRBD2 matching 10 bases. This CDR3 has 16 amino acids. Germline assignment: CDR1 SGHTA and CDR2 FQGTGA.

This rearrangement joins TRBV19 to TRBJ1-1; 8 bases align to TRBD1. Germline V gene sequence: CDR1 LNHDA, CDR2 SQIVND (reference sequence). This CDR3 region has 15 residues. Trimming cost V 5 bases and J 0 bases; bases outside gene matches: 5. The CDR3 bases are TGTGCCAGTAGTGTGCGGACAGGGATGAACACTGAAGCTTTCTTT. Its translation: CASSVRTGMNTEAFF.